This TCR beta chain was captured by sequencing in a study of cytomegalovirus exposure and HLA in healthy donors (dated by TCRdb to about 2017). For context, the study as a whole: In an earlier analysis of some 610 of the donors, around 300 Gb of sequence data and 100 million or so unique TCR beta sequences from 150 million to 200 million T cells were reported. Roughly 300 gigabases of sequencing data and approximately 91 million unique TCR sequences made up an early release that covered 500 to 700 HLA-typed donors. Of the 398 genotyped donors, about 80% fell in the genetic ancestry cluster associated with self-reported Caucasian donors. The aim of the study was to test whether cataloging public T cell receptors could identify signatures of past pathogen exposure. Using immunosequencing, the study profiled T cell repertoires from 666 subjects and related those repertoires to cytomegalovirus serostatus. In addition to the first cohort of 500 to 850 subjects, a separate validation cohort of approximately 120 different subjects was used. To predict cytomegalovirus infection status, the study combined high-throughput TCR immunosequencing, statistical association of individual TCRs with disease status, and machine learning. A later analysis re-examined previously published TCR beta repertoires from roughly 720 donors and added high-resolution HLA genotyping to investigate patterns of TCR occurrence. Rather than drawing on any new phenotypic data, the later analysis identified candidate immune exposures from TCR beta sequences and the way those sequences occurred across donors. To decide whether each TCR beta V gene segment behaved as functional or pseudogenic, an earlier analysis of fewer than 750 of the donors relied on high-throughput TCR beta sequencing. Alongside the repertoire data, information on donor age, sex, ethnicity and CMV serostatus was compiled. A later genetic analysis used genome-wide SNP genotypes for about 60% of the roughly 700 donors, treating that subset as a discovery cohort. Every discovery cohort repertoire had been produced on one sequencing platform. HLA typing included class I and class II loci at four-digit resolution. Typing coverage varied by locus: roughly 620-640 donors for A, B, C, DRB1 and DQB1; more than 500 for DQA1; more than 600 for DPA1; some 470 for DPB1. About 5 DR-DQ haplotypes were handled as single units for association and clustering, since linkage in the cohort was strong. Across approximately 420 genotyped donors of the cohort, an average of approximately 240,000 unique TCR beta nucleotide sequences per donor were sequenced, and about a sixth of those sequences were non-productive. Overall study outcomes, separate from this receptor: Compared with equally common non-associated chains, HLA-associated TCR beta chains in a later analysis were more clonally expanded and had lower generation probabilities. A further reported finding was that TCR beta sequences accurately predicted the HLA-A and HLA-B alleles for most subjects in the first cohort. Some IMGT-functional V segments, including TRBV6-2 and TRBV6-3, could not be distinguished by the 87-base-pair reads and were therefore excluded. In a later genetic analysis, a missense DCLRE1C variant was associated with V-gene and J-gene trimming of TCR beta chains, and the association was replicated in an independent cohort. Most CMV-associated TCR beta chains appeared to be HLA-restricted in a later analysis, and the HLA associations seemed to be driven largely by CMV exposure. In vitro tests confirmed that a few of the cytomegalovirus-associated TCR beta chains recognize cytomegalovirus antigens. The presence/absence analyses assumed that sequencing depth was roughly uniform across donors, and that assumption may not be true. In this cohort, only TCR beta chains were sequenced, and detectable features were limited by the absence of alpha or paired-chain data. According to a later analysis, TCR association rates differed among HLA loci, with DRB1 alleles showing the most associated TCRs and HLA-C alleles showing the fewest. Because some donors lacked HLA typing at each locus, the association tests relied only on the typed subset. A later analysis associated about 17,000 TCR beta sequences with specific HLA alleles at a false discovery rate of 0.05. Around 16 rarely observed V segments, including chromosome 9 orphons, were excluded from the earlier analysis of approximately 500 of the donors because counts were too low. The sequencing pipeline was judged likely to have produced a cluster of highly shared sequence variants as a technical artifact. In a later genetic analysis, fewer N-insertions in productive TCRs were reported among donors in an Asian-associated ancestry cluster than the roughly 670-donor mean. In the study, about 150 TCR beta chains were listed as associated with cytomegalovirus. When HLA alleles, especially DR and DQ, strongly co-occurred, attributing TCR associations to individual alleles was difficult. Broadly in line with IMGT annotations, most TCR beta V segments showed up in productive rearrangements about 87% or about 30% of the time in an earlier analysis of 587 of the donors. Most TCR sequences were observed very rarely across donors, whereas some public TCRs were present in many individuals. Correlated functional status among segregating V segments might reflect linkage disequilibrium, but an unknown experimental factor could not be ruled out. A later analysis reported that several top co-occurrence clusters appeared linked to parvovirus B19, influenza, CMV and Epstein-Barr virus. It was suggested by the authors that the approach could potentially be generalized to other disease states and immunological phenotypes. For the cohort, immune exposure information was limited to CMV serostatus. The classifier was reported to diagnose cytomegalovirus status with high specificity and sensitivity in both the original and validation cohorts.

Comment on this clone: Its antigen remains undetermined. No base-level quality is on record; no much larger clone is a single base apart.

The library was generated by the immunoSEQ multiplex PCR assay. For the multiplex PCR, a mixture combining 60 forward primers for TCR Vbeta segments and 13 reverse primers for TCR Jbeta segments was used. The CDR3 region of rearranged TCR beta genes was amplified from genomic DNA with a multiplex PCR assay. The Illumina HiSeq System was used to sequence the amplified TCR beta libraries as 87-base-pair reads. On the study's bioinformatics: A later analysis tallied tens of millions of unique TCR beta chains across the roughly 610 repertoires, and about 12 million of those chains were shared by two or more donors. To remove PCR and sequencing errors, raw reads were error-corrected and collapsed into unique sequences using a nearest-neighbor algorithm that merged closely related sequences. Alignment of CDR3 sequences to IMGT reference sequences was used to assign V, D and J gene segments. For a sequence to be retained, a match of at least six nucleotides was required to both a V gene segment and a J gene segment. A rearrangement counted as productive if the CDR3 had no stop codons and remained in frame with V and J, and every other rearrangement counted as non-productive. CDR3 was defined according to IMGT convention as the region running from the second conserved V-encoded cysteine to the conserved J-encoded phenylalanine. Sequences without an unambiguous match to a single V gene segment were excluded from the earlier analysis of about 600 of the donors. An earlier analysis of several hundred of the donors classified V segments as functional when productive rearrangements were above 56.7% and as segregating when the standard deviation between donors was above 5%. To diagnose cytomegalovirus status from the catalog of TCR beta chain sequences, a statistical classification framework was built. In a later analysis, TCR nucleotide sequences were compared against IMGT/GENE-DB human TR gene sequences so that V and J genes could be assigned. The TCRdist pipeline was used in a later analysis to assign CDR3 sequences and most-parsimonious VDJ recombination scenarios. A later analysis defined each TCR beta chain by its CDR3 amino acid sequence plus V-gene family, and excluded reads lacking a unique V-gene family. In a later analysis, approximately 640 highly shared, low-generation-probability nucleotide sequences were removed to address suspected cross-contamination and a sequencing artifact. A later analysis calculated a clonal expansion index for each public chain from normalized within-repertoire ranks of inferred template counts. Generation probabilities in a later analysis came from a VDJ recombination model fitted to out-of-frame rearrangements, and those results were checked against IGoR. In a later analysis, hypergeometric tests were used to score TCR-TCR, TCR-HLA and TCR-CMV co-occurrence, with a repertoire-size bias correction applied to TCR pairs. To estimate false discovery rates, a later analysis permuted the HLA or CMV assignments 20 times. In a later analysis, co-occurring TCRs were grouped with DBSCAN, and TCRdist sequence similarity was added when clustering was performed within HLA-allele-positive subsets. Co-occurrence clustering excluded repertoires with fewer than 30,000 or more than 120,000 public chains, plus five with anomalous nucleotide sharing. In its TCRdb copy, this immuneACCESS table keeps in-frame sequences only and misses some clones. Where compared with another copy, unresolved V genes explain less than half of these, and the others have no known cause. V and J calls and clone size are copied from that table; D and trimming were computed from the DNA. For this sample there are about 80,000 clones; roughly 80% appear just once. 32% of the sample belongs to the ten largest clones.

The cohort comprised 710 or so healthy bone marrow donors. At the time of sampling, all cohort members were nominally healthy, though unrecorded immune exposures were likely present. The donor tested CMV seropositive and was one of the 289 seropositive cohort members. Every donor gave a peripheral blood sample, and the peripheral blood mononuclear cells from that sample were used for TCR beta sequencing. Genomic DNA extraction from the blood cell samples was performed with the Qiagen DNeasy Blood Extraction Kit. CDR1 KGHSH and CDR2 LQKENI are derived from the germline V gene. The germline V and J ends show losses of 3 bases and 4 bases respectively, and no gene match explains 8 bases of the junction. The CDR3 covers 16 residues, taking in both the cysteine and the phenylalanine. Only CDR3 DNA remains: 48 bases, in frame from the first base.

The sample consisted of PBMCs. Recombination connected TRBV18 to TRBJ2-2; 7 of the junction bases match TRBD2. The receptor was derived from a man between 45 and 60 years old in good health and CMV-seropositive. The CDR3 here reads CASSPPTAGTTGELFF. The nucleotide sequence is given as TGTGCCAGCTCACCTCCTACAGCGGGAACCACCGGGGAGCTGTTTTTT.